The 24 T cell receptor beta chains below all came from one sample that was sequenced in a study of OX40 agonist ivuxolimab in advanced cancers. The protocol was immunoSEQ multiplex PCR, while the TCRdb copy is restricted to in-frame clones and leaves out a portion. The sample comprises about 47,000 clones, 80% to 85% of which are singletons, and 20% to 25% rests with the top ten. The material was CD4+ or CD8+ T cells sorted from blood, obtained in a trial of the OX40 agonist ivuxolimab. The receptor source for this set is an adult with an advanced solid tumor such as melanoma, head and neck, liver or kidney cancer.

The V and J genes are TRBV7-2 and TRBJ1-4, with 9 positions matching TRBD1. CDR1 and CDR2 (germline): SGHTA, FQGNSA. CDR3 length equals 14 residues. V was clipped by 5 bases and J by 11 bases; unmatched bases: 9. The CDR3 here is CASSLLDRGEKLFF. The CDR3 bases are TGTGCCAGCAGCCTCCTCGACAGGGGGGAGAAACTGTTTTTT.

V gene TRBV7-8 combines with J gene TRBJ2-7; TRBD1 might be the D (6 bases). The CDR3 is 13 amino acids. CDR1 and CDR2 (germline): SGHVS, FQNEAQ. The ends were cut back, 8 bases at V and 2 bases at J, with 13 bases in the middle. The CDR3: CASGNGDTYEQYF. In DNA, the CDR3 is TGTGCCAGCGGAAACGGGGACACCTACGAGCAGTACTTC. Using reference TRBV7-8 and TRBJ2-7 for the parts outside the CDR3, the full variable domain is GAGVSQSPRYKVAKRGQDVALRCDPISGHVSLFWYQQALGQGPEFLTYFQNEAQLDKSGLPSDRFFAERPEGSVSTLKIQRTQQEDSAVYLCASGNGDTYEQYFGPGTRLTVT.

The genes are TRBV7-3 and TRBJ2-2; D possibly corresponds to TRBD2 (6 bases). CDR1 and CDR2 (germline): SGHTA, FQGTGA. The CDR3 contains 15 residues. The germline V and J ends were trimmed by 2 bases and 2 bases, with 9 bases remaining between them. The CDR3 coding sequence is TGTGCCAGCAGCTTAGAGGGGACTAACACCGGGGAGCTGTTTTTT. Residues: CASSLEGTNTGELFF.

The rearrangement uses TRBV7-2 and TRBJ2-3; D unclear. Trimming left V 5 bases short and J 5 bases short, with 17 bases between. The germline gives CDR1 SGHTA, CDR2 FQGNSA. The CDR3 contains 15 residues. Here the CDR3 DNA reads TGTGCCAGCAGCCCGAATTATATGTTTCGAGATACGCAGTATTTT. Translating it yields CASSPNYMFRDTQYF.

CDR3 DNA: TGTGCCAGCAGCCAACTCGGCCCCCAAGAGACCCAGTACTTC. Encoded protein: CASSQLGPQETQYF. The rearrangement links TRBV4-2 to TRBJ2-5; D unresolved. Looked up from germline, CDR1 is LGHNA and CDR2 is YNFKEQ. The CDR3 runs to 14 residues. Trimming cost V 2 bases and J 1 base, with 8 bases left between them.

This sequence joins TRBV27 and TRBJ1-1, with 9 positions matching TRBD1. There are 14 residues in the CDR3. Germline V gene data show CDR1 as MNHEY and CDR2 as SMNVEV (reference sequence). V was clipped by 4 bases and J by 5 bases; unmatched bases: 5. In DNA form, the CDR3 reads TGTGCCAGCAGTTGGACAGGGGAGACGACTGAAGCTTTCTTT. Its protein product is CASSWTGETTEAFF.

The chain is built from TRBV4-2 and TRBJ2-1; the match to TRBD2 covers 10 bases. V shed 0 bases, J shed 3 bases, and the junction held 5 bases outside the gene matches. The CDR3 length is 17 residues. Germline values: CDR1 LGHNA, CDR2 YNFKEQ. This CDR3 is CASSQEMASGSYNEQFF. CDR3 bases: TGTGCCAGCAGCCAAGAGATGGCTAGCGGGAGCTACAATGAGCAGTTCTTC.

The genes are TRBV9 and TRBJ2-7; D may be TRBD2 (6 bases). Germline lookup yields CDR1 SGDLS and CDR2 YYNGEE. This CDR3 has 15 residues. V lost 0 bases, J lost 5 bases, and 15 bases lay in between. The CDR3 is CASSVVGGGRNEQYF. DNA for the CDR3: TGTGCCAGCAGCGTAGTCGGGGGTGGAAGGAACGAGCAGTACTTC.

The gene calls are TRBV30 and TRBJ2-3, with 8 bases fitting TRBD2. V shed 4 bases and J 4 bases; nucleotides not matched to a gene: 7. The CDR3 covers 14 residues. Looked up from germline, CDR1 is GTSNPN and CDR2 is SVGIG (reference sequence). The CDR3 DNA follows: TGTGCCTGGAATGGCGGACTAGCATCAGATACGCAGTATTTT. It specifies CAWNGGLASDTQYF.

This chain links TRBV19 with TRBJ1-5, with D unresolved. Germline V gives CDR1 LNHDA, CDR2 SQIVND (reference sequence). CDR3 length: 16 amino acids. Deletions cut 3 bases from V and 2 bases from J, with 14 bases between. As DNA, the CDR3 is TGTGCCAGTAGTATTCCCGTTCAGACTCGCAATCAGCCCCAGCATTTT. It translates to CASSIPVQTRNQPQHF.

The rearrangement joins TRBV30 to TRBJ1-4; possible D gene TRBD1, 5 bases. Trimming pared 6 bases from V and 8 bases from J, leaving 16 bases between. CDR3 length: 13 amino acids. Germline CDR1 reads GTSNPN; CDR2 reads SVGIG (reference sequence). In DNA form, the CDR3 reads TGTGCCTGCCTTCCGGGGGAGAGGGAAAAACTGTTTTTT. Translating it yields CACLPGEREKLFF.

V gene TRBV11-2 combines with J gene TRBJ2-1; D perhaps matches TRBD1 (6 bases). The CDR3 runs to 18 residues. Trimming removed 0 bases at V and 3 bases at J, with 18 bases between. Germline V lookup: CDR1 SGHAT, CDR2 FQNNGV. The CDR3 nucleotides read TGTGCCAGCAGCTTAGAATGGGGGCGAAGTTCCGTCTACAATGAGCAGTTCTTC. As protein: CASSLEWGRSSVYNEQFF.

The chain is built from TRBV7-6 and TRBJ2-2; either TRBD1 or TRBD2 may fit D (6 bases each). Germline CDR1 SGHVS, CDR2 FNYEAQ. The CDR3 extends over 15 amino acids. V was shortened by 1 base and J by 4 bases, with 10 bases between the two germline ends. The CDR3 loop reads CASSLGGAFTGELFF. The CDR3, as DNA: TGTGCCAGCAGCTTAGGGGGGGCATTCACCGGGGAGCTGTTTTTT.

CDR3 sequence (DNA): TGCGCCAGCAGCTTGGTCTCGGGGAACACTGAAGCTTTCTTT. It specifies CASSLVSGNTEAFF. The V and J genes are TRBV5-1 and TRBJ1-1; D gene ambiguous. V lost 0 bases to trimming and J lost 1 base, with 7 bases between them. CDR1 and CDR2 (germline): SGHRS, YFSETQ. The CDR3 has 14 amino acids.

This clone has only a few counts. The V and J genes are TRBV27 and TRBJ1-1; TRBD1 is a possible D gene (6 bases). Trimming stripped 3 bases from V and 4 bases from J, with 12 bases between. This CDR3 has 14 residues. CDR1 is MNHEY and CDR2 is SMNVEV in the germline V gene (reference sequence). The CDR3 DNA follows: TGTGCCAGCAGTTTGGGGGGCCTGGGCACTGAAGCTTTCTTT. Protein product: CASSLGGLGTEAFF.

The chain combines TRBV14 with TRBJ1-5; D possibly corresponds to TRBD1 (5 bases). V was trimmed by 5 bases and J by 6 bases, leaving 14 bases between them. CDR1 and CDR2 (germline): SGHDN, FVKESK. The CDR3 is made up of 14 amino acids. Here the CDR3 DNA reads TGTGCCAGCAGCTTGGCCGGGGACGGTCAGCCCCAGCATTTT. This encodes CASSLAGDGQPQHF.

This clone showed up just a few times. The chain has TRBV5-1 and TRBJ1-2; D uncertain. Germline V gene data show CDR1 as SGHRS and CDR2 as YFSETQ. Trimming cost V 3 bases and J 2 bases, with 5 bases left between them. CDR3 length: 12 residues. This CDR3 is CASSSENYGYTF. CDR3 in DNA: TGCGCCAGCAGCTCCGAGAACTATGGCTACACCTTC.

The genes are TRBV5-1 and TRBJ2-7; D unresolved. Germline-derived CDR1 and CDR2 are SGHRS and YFSETQ. V was clipped by 7 bases and J by 2 bases, with 19 bases between them. The CDR3 is 15 amino acids. The CDR3 region has the DNA TGCGCCAGCTCTCATTTAGAGACCCCTCCCTACGAGCAGTACTTC. Translating gives CASSHLETPPYEQYF. The full variable domain, in which reference TRBV5-1 and TRBJ2-7 provide the parts outside the CDR3, is KAGVTQTPRYLIKTRGQQVTLSCSPISGHRSVSWYQQTPGQGLQFLFEYFSETQRNKGNFPGRFSGRQFSNSRSEMNVSTLELGDSALYLCASSHLETPPYEQYFGPGTRLTVT.

This chain uses TRBV19 with TRBJ2-1; 9 bases are shared with TRBD2. The CDR3 extends over 15 amino acids. CDR1 is LNHDA, CDR2 SQIVND, per germline (reference sequence). The V segment lost 6 bases and the J segment 0 bases; nucleotides outside the gene matches: 3. Here the CDR3 reads CASRGLASSYNEQFF. CDR3 DNA: TGTGCCAGTAGAGGACTAGCGAGCTCCTACAATGAGCAGTTCTTC.

This clone was counted once. The V call is TRBV6-6, the J call TRBJ2-7; maybe TRBD1 (6 bases). Germline assignment: CDR1 MNHNY and CDR2 SVGAGI (reference sequence). Trimming took off 6 bases at V and 0 bases at J, with 15 bases between the two ends. This CDR3 is built from 15 residues. Here the CDR3 reads CASRLGTLDSYEQYF. The CDR3 DNA reads TGTGCCAGCAGACTCGGGACACTTGACTCCTACGAGCAGTACTTC.

J is TRBJ1-5 and V is TRBV28; TRBD1 agrees at 8 bases. The CDR3 runs 17 residues. Per germline, CDR1 MDHEN and CDR2 SYDVKM. Trimming at V came to 3 bases and at J to 1 base, leaving 8 bases not matched to a gene. Here the CDR3 reads CASSFLGGQASNQPQHF. The DNA for the CDR3 is TGTGCCAGCAGTTTCTTGGGGGGACAGGCGAGCAATCAGCCCCAGCATTTT. Variable domain in full (rest from reference TRBV28 and TRBJ1-5): DVKVTQSSRYLVKRTGEKVFLECVQDMDHENMFWYRQDPGLGLRLIYFSYDVKMKEKGDIPEGYSVSREKKERFSLILESASTNQTSMYLCASSFLGGQASNQPQHFGDGTRLSIL.

The rearrangement links TRBV13 to TRBJ1-5; 10 bases line up with TRBD1. Germline V gene lookup returns CDR1 PRHDT and CDR2 FYEKMQ (reference sequence). V lost 5 bases to trimming and J lost 7 bases; unmatched junction nucleotides: 8. The CDR3 has 15 residues. The CDR3 sequence is CASSVRQGAKQPQHF. The DNA of the CDR3 is TGTGCCAGCAGCGTTAGACAGGGGGCAAAACAGCCCCAGCATTTT.

The rearrangement links TRBV5-1 to TRBJ2-7; D call uncertain. From germline, CDR1 is SGHRS and CDR2 YFSETQ. The CDR3 covers 11 residues. V gave up 5 bases and J gave up 5 bases, with 8 bases separating them. The CDR3 loop is CASRGVHEQYF. Written as DNA, the CDR3 is TGCGCCAGCAGAGGTGTACACGAGCAGTACTTC.

The chain is built from TRBV19 and TRBJ2-1; 8 nucleotides line up with TRBD2. CDR1 is LNHDA, CDR2 SQIVND, per germline (reference sequence). This CDR3 comprises 17 residues. V shed 6 bases, J shed 3 bases, and the junction held 13 bases outside the gene matches. The CDR3 bases are TGTGCCAGTAGCATCACTAGCGGAGACCAACTCTACAATGAGCAGTTCTTC. Its protein is CASSITSGDQLYNEQFF.